The T cell receptor (beta chain) under discussion was sequenced for a study of blood T cell repertoires in COVID-19. Study-level information: PBMCs, B-cell-depleted T cells, or T cells provided the cDNA or gDNA that made up the material.

The CDR3 totals 14 residues. Looked up from germline, CDR1 is SGHTS and CDR2 is YDEGEE. V shed 2 bases and J 10 bases; nucleotides not matched to a gene: 11. In the original analysis: Amplified reference gene primers provided the basis for estimating nucleated cell counts. Libraries were prepared by immunoSEQ multiplex PCR; TCRdb keeps only in-frame clonotypes and omits some of them. For V, J and clone size, that table is used; D and trimming come from the DNA. The sample has 150,000 to 200,000 clones, 70% to 80% seen once. The TCR comes from a man in his 60s with acute or convalescent COVID-19. Sequencing was done on a sample of peripheral blood. The chain links TRBV5-8 to TRBJ1-1; 7 positions match TRBD1. CDR3 residues: CASSLQGSTVGAFF. CDR3 DNA: TGTGCCAGCAGCTTACAGGGGTCGACCGTGGGAGCTTTCTTT.